The rows below give T cell receptor beta chains drawn from one sample of a study of blood T cell repertoires in COVID-19. TCRdb keeps only in-frame clones here, not all; method: immunoSEQ multiplex PCR. The table has 280,000 or so clones, about 85% seen once. The sequenced sample was PBMCs or T cells enriched from blood (not recorded which). The receptors derive from a woman aged 45-59 years who had recovered from COVID-19. CDR3s include the opening cysteine and the closing phenylalanine or tryptophan. Each record gives: CDR3 DNA, CDR3 protein, J gene, V gene, clone size, D gene. The D gene is left open where the match is weak. Size is omitted from some rows. Given values are once, few, many or a class for expanded clones.

CDR3nt: TGTGCCAGCTCACGGGACTTCGGTCGGAATTCACCCCTCCACTTT
CDR3aa: CASSRDFGRNSPLHF
j_gene: TRBJ1-6
v_gene: TRBV18
abundance: once
d_gene: .

CDR3nt: TGTGCCAGCAGTTTCGGTGGGAGGAATCAAGAGACCCAGTACTTC
CDR3aa: CASSFGGRNQETQYF
j_gene: TRBJ2-5
v_gene: TRBV27
abundance: .
d_gene: .

CDR3nt: TGTGCCAGCAGTATCGATAGCGGGAGGGCCGATAATGAGCAGTTCTTC
CDR3aa: CASSIDSGRADNEQFF
j_gene: TRBJ2-1
v_gene: TRBV27
abundance: .
d_gene: TRBD2

CDR3nt: TGTGCCAGCAGCTTGGGTAGGGAGTCCACCATATATTTT
CDR3aa: CASSLGRESTIYF
j_gene: TRBJ1-3
v_gene: TRBV5-6
abundance: .
d_gene: .

CDR3nt: TGTGCCAGCAGCCCTTGGGACAGGGGAGGTTCCTACGAGCAGTACTTC
CDR3aa: CASSPWDRGGSYEQYF
j_gene: TRBJ2-7
v_gene: TRBV7-8
abundance: once
d_gene: TRBD1

CDR3nt: TGTGCCATAGGCAGGGGAAATCAGCCCCAGCATTTT
CDR3aa: CAIGRGNQPQHF
j_gene: TRBJ1-5
v_gene: TRBV28
abundance: once
d_gene: .

CDR3nt: TGTGCCAGCAGCGCAGGGGATGGCACTGAAGCTTTCTTT
CDR3aa: CASSAGDGTEAFF
j_gene: TRBJ1-1
v_gene: TRBV6-5
abundance: .
d_gene: .

CDR3nt: TGTGCCTGGACGTGGACAGGGATTTCACCCCTCCACTTT
CDR3aa: CAWTWTGISPLHF
j_gene: TRBJ1-6
v_gene: TRBV30
abundance: .
d_gene: TRBD1

CDR3nt: TGTGCCAGCAGTTATAATGGGAGGGAGCAGTTCTTC
CDR3aa: CASSYNGREQFF
j_gene: TRBJ2-1
v_gene: TRBV6-5
abundance: .
d_gene: .

CDR3nt: TGTGCCAGTAACCTCGGGGGACGGGGCTATGGCTACACCTTC
CDR3aa: CASNLGGRGYGYTF
j_gene: TRBJ1-2
v_gene: TRBV19
abundance: .
d_gene: .

CDR3nt: TGTGCCAGCTCCCCCACCGCTACAGGGGGCTCCTACAATGAGCAGTTCTTC
CDR3aa: CASSPTATGGSYNEQFF
j_gene: TRBJ2-1
v_gene: TRBV18
abundance: .
d_gene: TRBD1

CDR3nt: TGCAGCGCGACCGGGACAGGGGGCGCTGGCTATGGCTACACCTTC
CDR3aa: CSATGTGGAGYGYTF
j_gene: TRBJ1-2
v_gene: TRBV29-1
abundance: .
d_gene: TRBD1

CDR3nt: TGTGCCAGTAGTACGCGCCGACAGGGAGAAGAGGACACCATATATTTT
CDR3aa: CASSTRRQGEEDTIYF
j_gene: TRBJ1-3
v_gene: TRBV19
abundance: .
d_gene: TRBD1

CDR3nt: TGTGCCAGCAGCTTGGGGCTAGCGGGGGCCAGCACAGATACGCAGTATTTT
CDR3aa: CASSLGLAGASTDTQYF
j_gene: TRBJ2-3
v_gene: TRBV5-6
abundance: once
d_gene: TRBD2

CDR3nt: TGTGCCAGCAGTTCCCGACCGGGCTCTGGAAACACCATATATTTT
CDR3aa: CASSSRPGSGNTIYF
j_gene: TRBJ1-3
v_gene: TRBV6-5
abundance: .
d_gene: .

CDR3nt: TGTGCCAGCAGCTTAATAGCTTCGCGACCTCCTAGCGAGCAGTACTTC
CDR3aa: CASSLIASRPPSEQYF
j_gene: TRBJ2-7
v_gene: TRBV7-6
abundance: .
d_gene: .

CDR3nt: TGTGCCAGCAGCTTGGTACATAGGGGAAACGCTGAAGCTTTCTTT
CDR3aa: CASSLVHRGNAEAFF
j_gene: TRBJ1-1
v_gene: TRBV5-8
abundance: few
d_gene: .

CDR3nt: TGTGCCAGCAGTTACTCGGAGGTAAAGAACACTGAAGCTTTCTTT
CDR3aa: CASSYSEVKNTEAFF
j_gene: TRBJ1-1
v_gene: TRBV6-5
abundance: .
d_gene: .

CDR3nt: TGCGCCAGCAGCCACCTCCCCCGACTAGCGGGAGCCGATGAGCAGTTCTTC
CDR3aa: CASSHLPRLAGADEQFF
j_gene: TRBJ2-1
v_gene: TRBV5-1
abundance: .
d_gene: TRBD2

CDR3nt: TGTGCCAGCAGTTCCTCGGAAGGGGGCTATGGCTACACCTTC
CDR3aa: CASSSSEGGYGYTF
j_gene: TRBJ1-2
v_gene: TRBV6-2/TRBV6-3
abundance: .
d_gene: .

CDR3nt: TGTGCCAGCAGCCCAAGACAGGCGAACACTGAAGCTTTCTTT
CDR3aa: CASSPRQANTEAFF
j_gene: TRBJ1-1
v_gene: TRBV7-2
abundance: few
d_gene: .

CDR3nt: TGTGCCTCTAGGGAAGGGGCAGGGAACACCGGGGAGCTGTTTTTT
CDR3aa: CASREGAGNTGELFF
j_gene: TRBJ2-2
v_gene: TRBV30
abundance: .
d_gene: .

CDR3nt: TGTGCCAGCAGCTTACAGGGGGTCTCTGGAAACACCATATATTTT
CDR3aa: CASSLQGVSGNTIYF
j_gene: TRBJ1-3
v_gene: TRBV5-4
abundance: .
d_gene: TRBD1

CDR3nt: TGTGCCAGCAGCTTAGGGGGACAGGGGAACTATGGCTACACCTTC
CDR3aa: CASSLGGQGNYGYTF
j_gene: TRBJ1-2
v_gene: TRBV11-2
abundance: .
d_gene: TRBD1

CDR3nt: TGCGCCAGCAGTGAGTCAATCGACAGACCTGAGCAGTACTTC
CDR3aa: CASSESIDRPEQYF
j_gene: TRBJ2-7
v_gene: TRBV10-2
abundance: .
d_gene: .

CDR3nt: TGTGCCAGCAGAAGGGACAACTCTGGAAACACCATATATTTT
CDR3aa: CASRRDNSGNTIYF
j_gene: TRBJ1-3
v_gene: TRBV27
abundance: .
d_gene: .

CDR3nt: TGTGCCAGTAGTCTCCGGGACAGGGGCGGGAGAAACTATGGCTACACCTTC
CDR3aa: CASSLRDRGGRNYGYTF
j_gene: TRBJ1-2
v_gene: TRBV19
abundance: .
d_gene: TRBD1

CDR3nt: TGTGCCAGCAGCCCAGAGGTTAATTCACCCCTCCACTTT
CDR3aa: CASSPEVNSPLHF
j_gene: TRBJ1-6
v_gene: TRBV7-9
abundance: .
d_gene: .

CDR3nt: TGTGCCAGCAGCTTAGTGGGGGACAGGGGGCAGCCCCAGCATTTT
CDR3aa: CASSLVGDRGQPQHF
j_gene: TRBJ1-5
v_gene: TRBV7-2
abundance: .
d_gene: TRBD1

CDR3nt: TGTGCCTGGAGTGTGATCGCCAGGGGGCATTCACCCCTCCACTTT
CDR3aa: CAWSVIARGHSPLHF
j_gene: TRBJ1-6
v_gene: TRBV30
abundance: .
d_gene: TRBD1

CDR3nt: TGTGCCACCACGTGGGGCCCGAACACTGAAGCTTTCTTT
CDR3aa: CATTWGPNTEAFF
j_gene: TRBJ1-1
v_gene: TRBV19
abundance: .
d_gene: .

CDR3nt: TGTGCCAGCAGCGTCCTGGGGGAGGGGGCTTTCTTT
CDR3aa: CASSVLGEGAFF
j_gene: TRBJ1-1
v_gene: TRBV3-1/TRBV3-2
abundance: .
d_gene: .

CDR3nt: TGTGCCAGCAGTGAGAGCGGGAGAGGCTCCTACGAGCAGTACTTC
CDR3aa: CASSESGRGSYEQYF
j_gene: TRBJ2-7
v_gene: TRBV25-1
abundance: .
d_gene: TRBD2

CDR3nt: TGTGCCAGCAGCCAGAACCTAGGGGGCGCGTACACCGGGGAGCTGTTTTTT
CDR3aa: CASSQNLGGAYTGELFF
j_gene: TRBJ2-2
v_gene: TRBV3-1/TRBV3-2
abundance: .
d_gene: TRBD1

CDR3nt: TGCGCCAGCAGCGCCTCCTCTAGCGGGAGGAGGTCCGAGCAGTACTTC
CDR3aa: CASSASSSGRRSEQYF
j_gene: TRBJ2-7
v_gene: TRBV5-1
abundance: .
d_gene: TRBD2

CDR3nt: TGTGCCAGCAGGGGGACAGGGACGTCGTACTATGGCTACACCTTC
CDR3aa: CASRGTGTSYYGYTF
j_gene: TRBJ1-2
v_gene: TRBV7-9
abundance: few
d_gene: TRBD1

CDR3nt: TGTGCCAGCAGGGGAGGGAACTATGGCTACACCTTC
CDR3aa: CASRGGNYGYTF
j_gene: TRBJ1-2
v_gene: TRBV6-5
abundance: .
d_gene: .

CDR3nt: TGTGCCAGCGCAACCGGGACTAGCGGCTACAATGAGCAGTTCTTC
CDR3aa: CASATGTSGYNEQFF
j_gene: TRBJ2-1
v_gene: TRBV6-5
abundance: few
d_gene: TRBD2

CDR3nt: TGCGCCAGCAGCTTGGTTGGGCTAACCAGCACAGATACGCAGTATTTT
CDR3aa: CASSLVGLTSTDTQYF
j_gene: TRBJ2-3
v_gene: TRBV5-1
abundance: .
d_gene: .

CDR3nt: TGCGCCAGCAGCCAAGACCAGGGGGAGTCCTCGAGCTACACCTTC
CDR3aa: CASSQDQGESSSYTF
j_gene: TRBJ1-2
v_gene: TRBV4-1
abundance: .
d_gene: TRBD1

CDR3nt: TGTGCCAGCAGCTTGGCAGGACAGCGCACAGATACGCAGTATTTT
CDR3aa: CASSLAGQRTDTQYF
j_gene: TRBJ2-3
v_gene: TRBV5-6
abundance: .
d_gene: .